One and the same sample provided the 4 T cell receptor beta chains below, sequenced in a study of shared T cell receptors in the human thymus. Clones were sequenced by immunoSEQ multiplex PCR, and TCRdb holds only the in-frame ones, with some missing. Of about 500,000 clones listed, about 84% are singletons. These same data were also listed under a study on human thymus T cells.

Sequencing was done on a sample of thymocytes. Receptors were obtained from a boy younger than two with a congenital heart defect.

The V gene is TRBV4-3, the J gene TRBJ2-1; TRBD2 matches 8 bases. Germline values: CDR1 LGHNA, CDR2 YSLEER. The CDR3 spans 15 residues. V was pared by 1 base and J by 7 bases, with 6 bases of the junction left unmatched. The CDR3 reads CASSQGLAPGNEQFF. Here the CDR3 DNA reads TGCGCCAGCAGCCAAGGACTAGCGCCGGGAAATGAGCAGTTCTTC.

V usage is TRBV29-1 and J usage is TRBJ2-5; 12 bases agree with TRBD1. Germline-derived CDR1 and CDR2 are SQVTM and ANQGSEA. The CDR3 is 19 amino acids. Unmatched junction bases numbered 12, after V lost 0 bases and J lost 1 base. CDR3 bases: TGCAGCGTTGAAGACCCCCTGCCGGGACAGGGGGCGTCCCAAGAGACCCAGTACTTC. Residues: CSVEDPLPGQGASQETQYF.

The table lists this clone with a count of one. The gene calls are TRBV4-3 and TRBJ1-4, with TRBD1 identical over 12 bases. This CDR3 comprises 21 residues. Germline CDR1 LGHNA, CDR2 YSLEER. The ends lost 0 bases at V and 4 bases at J; junction bases unmatched: 15. The CDR3 is CASSQDRGQGAFGPHNEKLFF. Here the CDR3 DNA reads TGCGCCAGCAGCCAAGATCGGGGACAGGGGGCGTTCGGACCGCATAATGAAAAACTGTTTTTT.

The chain couples TRBV28 to TRBJ2-1; 7 bases align to TRBD2. CDR1 is MDHEN and CDR2 is SYDVKM in the germline V gene. This CDR3 contains 19 residues. The V gene end was trimmed by 2 bases and the J gene end by 6 bases; junction bases not matched to a gene: 19. The CDR3 bases are TGTGCCAGCAGTTTAGTGGGCAGGGAGGGTTCTTCTACTTCCAATGAGCAGTTCTTC. Protein sequence: CASSLVGREGSSTSNEQFF.